The 23 T cell receptor beta chains presented below share a single source sample, sequenced in a study of human T cells and chemical hapten exposure (dated by TCRdb to the early 2020s). The library was obtained by RACE. TCRdb records NextSeq 500 as the sequencer. TCRdb reran the public reads through fastp at Q25 and MiXCR, keeping productive beta chains. Rows merge per CDR3 protein into single entries with the most common DNA and genes. The sample contains about 45,000 distinct CDR3 sequences, around 3.6% of them found a single time. Around 5.7% of the sample is held by the ten biggest clonotypes. The time point label here, explained by the study, means: healthy volunteer bleed at 6 weeks. Total RNA was extracted from unfractionated whole blood that had been collected in Tempus Blood RNA tubes. Sample: whole blood. The receptors derive from a human donor in good health. Some clones in this sample may be carry-over from other donors' samples.

On this clonotype: A much more abundant neighbour one base away suggests this may be a read error. This chain links TRBV20-1 with TRBJ1-2, with a weak D call TRBD1 (5 bases). CDR3 length: 12 amino acids. Germline values: CDR1 DFQATT, CDR2 SNEGSKA (reference sequence). The CDR3 DNA sequence: TGCAGTGCTAGCCCGGACAACTATGGCTGCACCTTC. Translation gives CSASPDNYGCTF.

This clonotype was counted between two and nine times. The chain has TRBV4-1 and TRBJ2-6; D may be TRBD1 or TRBD2 (5 bases each). Germline V gene data show CDR1 as MGHRA and CDR2 as YSYEKL. This CDR3 spans 17 amino acids. With 1 base removed from V and 0 bases from J, the gap between germline ends came to 10 bases. In DNA form, the CDR3 reads TGCGCCAGCAGCCAAGTGGGACGGGCCTCTGGGGCCAACGTCCTGACTTTC. This codes for CASSQVGRASGANVLTF.

The chain joins TRBV29-1 to TRBJ1-2; no definite D call. Germline CDR1 SQVTM, CDR2 ANQGSEA. V gave up 3 bases and J gave up 6 bases, with 11 bases separating them. The CDR3 length is 12 residues. CDR3 sequence: CSVDPKENGYTF. Written as DNA, the CDR3 is TGCAGCGTTGACCCCAAGGAAAATGGCTACACCTTC.

The table lists this clonotype with many counts. The V gene is TRBV9, the J gene TRBJ2-3; maybe TRBD1 (5 bases). The germline CDR1 and CDR2 sequences are SGDLS and YYNGEE. V lost 2 bases and J 0 bases, leaving 7 bases between the germline ends. The CDR3 has 14 amino acids. The CDR3 loop reads CASSVDRSTDTQYF. The CDR3 nucleotides are TGTGCCAGCAGCGTTGACAGAAGCACAGATACGCAGTATTTT.

At least ten counts were recorded for this clonotype. The CDR3 DNA reads TGCAGCGTTCGTGCGGGAGGGTACCCCTACGAGCAGTACTTC. Translating gives CSVRAGGYPYEQYF. The chain has TRBV29-1 and TRBJ2-7, with 9 bases lining up with TRBD2. The V and J ends lost 5 bases and 2 bases, in that order; junction bases with no gene match: 7. The CDR3 has 14 residues. Germline V gene sequence: CDR1 SQVTM, CDR2 ANQGSEA.

This clonotype was seen more than once but under ten times. This chain uses TRBV3-1 with TRBJ2-7, with 8 bases aligning to TRBD2. The CDR3 consists of 17 residues. CDR1 and CDR2 from the germline V gene are LGHDT and YNNKEL (reference sequence). After removal of 4 bases from V and 2 bases from J, the junction contained 13 bases not matched to a gene. CDR3 nucleotides: TGTGCCAGCAGCCCCGGGACTGGCGGGGGGACCCCCTACGAGCAGTACTTC. Encoded protein: CASSPGTGGGTPYEQYF.

This clonotype was seen at least ten times. This chain connects TRBV29-1 to TRBJ1-2, with D uncertain. Germline V gene sequence: CDR1 SQVTM, CDR2 ANQGSEA. The CDR3 contains 11 residues. Trimming cost V 4 bases and J 3 bases, with 6 bases left between them. Written as DNA, the CDR3 is TGCAGCGTTGGAACCCACTATGGCTACACCTTC. It codes for CSVGTHYGYTF.

This clonotype was observed many times. CDR3 DNA sequence: TGCAGTGCTAGCCCCCAACCCAGGGTCTCACCCCTCCACTTT. It specifies CSASPQPRVSPLHF. The chain couples TRBV20-1 to TRBJ1-6; tentatively, D is TRBD1 (5 bases). CDR3 length: 14 amino acids. The V gene's germline CDR1 is DFQATT and CDR2 SNEGSKA (reference sequence). Trimming left V 3 bases short and J 10 bases short, with 16 bases between.

This clonotype showed up just a few times. In nucleotides, the CDR3 is TGTGCCAGCAGCTTGAATGCAGGGTGGCCTAGCAATCAGCCCCAGCATTTT. The encoded protein is CASSLNAGWPSNQPQHF. This chain connects TRBV28 to TRBJ1-5; D might be TRBD1 (5 bases). V lost 6 bases, J lost 0 bases, and 18 bases lay in between. This CDR3 spans 17 amino acids. Germline CDR1 reads MDHEN; CDR2 reads SYDVKM.

This clonotype was counted a few times. The genes are TRBV5-4 and TRBJ2-5; tentative D call: TRBD1 (6 bases). V lost 2 bases and J lost 1, with 9 bases in between. Germline V gene data show CDR1 as SGHNT and CDR2 as YYREEE (reference sequence). This CDR3 region has 14 residues. DNA for the CDR3: TGTGCCAGCAGCTTAGGGGGTCGCCAAGAGACCCAGTACTTC. It yields the protein CASSLGGRQETQYF.

Many counts were recorded for this clonotype. The chain links TRBV15 to TRBJ1-3, with no clear D. Per the germline V gene, CDR1 is LNHNV and CDR2 is YYDKDF (reference sequence). Trimming took off 1 base at V and 2 bases at J, with 18 bases between the two ends. This CDR3 has 18 amino acids. This chain's CDR3 is CATSRGNRLDITGNTIYF. Written as DNA, the CDR3 is TGTGCCACCAGCAGAGGAAATCGTTTGGATATTACTGGAAACACCATATATTTT.

This clonotype was counted ten times or more. The chain carries TRBV3-1 and TRBJ2-4; D call uncertain. This CDR3 has 16 amino acids. Trimming removed 6 bases from V and 1 base from J, with 16 bases in between. The germline V gene has CDR1 LGHDT and CDR2 YNNKEL (reference sequence). The DNA for the CDR3 is TGTGCCAGCAGTCCCCTGGCCGGCTGGGCCAAAAACATTCAGTACTTC. Its protein product is CASSPLAGWAKNIQYF.

The chain carries TRBV5-1 and TRBJ1-2, with D hard to call. With 6 bases removed from V and 4 bases from J, the gap between germline ends came to 13 bases. Germline V gene data show CDR1 as SGHRS and CDR2 as YFSETQ. The CDR3 loop spans 13 amino acids. CDR3 nucleotide sequence: TGCGCCAGCACCCTCGATCGCGTCTATGGCTACACCTTC. Its protein is CASTLDRVYGYTF.

This clonotype was counted many times. The chain links TRBV6-4 to TRBJ2-3; 8 bases fit TRBD2. Trimming cost V 2 bases and J 2 bases; bases outside gene matches: 6. The length of the CDR3 is 16 residues. Looked up from germline, CDR1 is MRHNA and CDR2 is SNTAGT. CDR3 in amino acids: CASSDQAGGSTDTQYF. CDR3 nucleotide sequence: TGTGCCAGCAGTGACCAGGCGGGAGGCTCCACAGATACGCAGTATTTT.

This clonotype showed up many times. The genes are TRBV9 and TRBJ2-7; TRBD1 matches 12 bases. The CDR3 is 16 residues long. CDR1 and CDR2 (germline): SGDLS, YYNGEE. After removal of 3 bases from V and 6 bases from J, the junction contained 10 bases not matched to a gene. The CDR3 sequence: CASSDGTGGAPGEQYF. CDR3 nucleotides: TGTGCCAGCAGCGACGGGACAGGGGGCGCCCCGGGCGAGCAGTACTTC.

This clonotype came up a few times. The chain has TRBV28 and TRBJ2-5; TRBD1 agrees at 7 bases. This CDR3 contains 13 residues. Germline values: CDR1 MDHEN, CDR2 SYDVKM. Trimming cost V 6 bases and J 4 bases; bases outside gene matches: 5. CDR3 in DNA: TGTGCCAGCAGAGCAGGGGGTCGAGAGACCCAGTACTTC. Amino acid sequence: CASRAGGRETQYF.

This clonotype was detected many times. CDR3 in DNA: TGTGCCAGCAGCCCCGCGGGCTGGGCCCCGTCCGGGGAGCTGTTTTTT. It yields the protein CASSPAGWAPSGELFF. The gene calls are TRBV5-5 and TRBJ2-2; maybe TRBD2 (5 bases). CDR1 and CDR2 from the germline V gene are SGHKS and YYEKEE (reference sequence). The V end lost 4 bases, the J end lost 6 bases, and 19 bases lay between the germline ends. The CDR3 extends over 16 amino acids.

This clonotype was detected many times. The chain joins TRBV28 to TRBJ2-1; D is uncertain. Looked up from germline, CDR1 is MDHEN and CDR2 is SYDVKM. CDR3 length equals 17 residues. V was cut by 5 bases and J by 4 bases, with 21 bases left in between. In DNA form, the CDR3 reads TGTGCCAGCAGTGCCCACCCCGGGTCCGAAGTATACAATGAGCAGTTCTTC. Translating gives CASSAHPGSEVYNEQFF.

This chain connects TRBV13 to TRBJ2-3; TRBD2 is a possible D gene (6 bases). Germline V lookup: CDR1 PRHDT, CDR2 FYEKMQ (reference sequence). The CDR3 spans 16 residues. Trimming took 5 bases from V and 0 from J, leaving 15 bases between them. The CDR3 DNA reads as TGTGCCAGCAGCCGAGGAGGGTCATCTAGCACAGATACGCAGTATTTT. Residues: CASSRGGSSSTDTQYF. The full variable domain, completed using reference TRBV13 and TRBJ2-3, is AAGVIQSPRHLIKEKRETATLKCYPIPRHDTVYWYQQGPGQDPQFLISFYEKMQSDKGSIPDRFSAQQFSDYHSELNMSSLELGDSALYFCASSRGGSSSTDTQYFGPGTRLTVL.

The V gene is TRBV20-1, the J gene TRBJ2-7; TRBD1 might be the D (5 bases). Germline loops: CDR1 DFQATT, CDR2 SNEGSKA (reference sequence). CDR3 length equals 14 residues. The V end lost 2 bases, the J end lost 3 bases, and 14 bases lay between the germline ends. The CDR3 sequence: CSARLKGPDYEQYF. CDR3 bases: TGCAGTGCTAGACTGAAGGGGCCGGACTACGAGCAGTACTTC.

This clonotype was counted a few times. This chain uses TRBV10-1 with TRBJ2-1; D gene uncertain. Germline V CDR1 and CDR2: WNHNN, SYGVQD (reference sequence). V lost 6 bases to trimming and J lost 0 bases, with 9 bases between them. The CDR3 totals 14 residues. CDR3 nucleotide sequence: TGCGCCAGCAGCGGCTCGAGCTCCTACAATGAGCAGTTCTTC. It yields the protein CASSGSSSYNEQFF.

This clonotype was counted many times. The chain recombines TRBV6-5 with TRBJ2-5; D remains ambiguous. The germline V gene encodes CDR1 MNHEY and CDR2 SVGAGI. V lost 6 bases, J lost 0 bases, and 5 bases lay in between. The CDR3 sequence is 12 residues long. CDR3 loop: CASRGYQETQYF. The DNA for the CDR3 is TGTGCCAGCAGGGGCTACCAAGAGACCCAGTACTTC.

The table lists this clonotype with many counts. The rearrangement joins TRBV5-1 to TRBJ1-1, with a possible D match to TRBD1 (6 bases). Trimming shortened V by 1 base and J by 8 bases, and 12 bases separated the two germline ends. Germline V gives CDR1 SGHRS, CDR2 YFSETQ. The CDR3 spans 13 residues. CDR3 sequence: CASSLIVDREAFF. CDR3 coding DNA: TGCGCCAGCAGCTTGATTGTGGACAGAGAAGCTTTCTTT.